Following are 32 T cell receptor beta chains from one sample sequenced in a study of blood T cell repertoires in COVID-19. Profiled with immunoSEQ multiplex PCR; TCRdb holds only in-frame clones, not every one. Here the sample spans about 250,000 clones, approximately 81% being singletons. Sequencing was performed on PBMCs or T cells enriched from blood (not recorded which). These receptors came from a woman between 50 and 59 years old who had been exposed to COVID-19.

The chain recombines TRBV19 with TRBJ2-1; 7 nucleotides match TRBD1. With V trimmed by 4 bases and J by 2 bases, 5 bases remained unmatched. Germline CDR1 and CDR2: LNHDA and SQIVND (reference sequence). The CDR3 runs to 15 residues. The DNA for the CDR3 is TGTGCCAGTAGTACCGACAGGGTGACCTACAATGAGCAGTTCTTC. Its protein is CASSTDRVTYNEQFF.

This chain's CDR3 is CASSLRREGEDFF. In DNA, the CDR3 is TGTGCCAGCAGTTTACGCAGGGAAGGGGAGGATTTCTTT. The rearrangement links TRBV28 to TRBJ1-1; perhaps TRBD1 as D (5 bases). This CDR3 spans 13 amino acids. V lost 2 bases and J 13 bases, leaving 17 bases between the germline ends. Germline V gene data show CDR1 as MDHEN and CDR2 as SYDVKM.

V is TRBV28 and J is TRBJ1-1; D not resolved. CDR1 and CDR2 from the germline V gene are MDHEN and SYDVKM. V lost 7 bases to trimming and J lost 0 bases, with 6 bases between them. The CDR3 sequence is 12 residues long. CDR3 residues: CASTPMNTEAFF. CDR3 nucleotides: TGTGCCAGCACCCCAATGAACACTGAAGCTTTCTTT.

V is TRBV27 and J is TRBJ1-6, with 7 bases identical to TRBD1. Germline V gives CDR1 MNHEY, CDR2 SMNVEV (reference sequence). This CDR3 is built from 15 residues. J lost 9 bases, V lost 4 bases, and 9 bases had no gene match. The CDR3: CASSSRQGASSPLHF. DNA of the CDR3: TGTGCCAGCAGTTCCCGACAGGGTGCGAGTTCACCCCTCCACTTT.

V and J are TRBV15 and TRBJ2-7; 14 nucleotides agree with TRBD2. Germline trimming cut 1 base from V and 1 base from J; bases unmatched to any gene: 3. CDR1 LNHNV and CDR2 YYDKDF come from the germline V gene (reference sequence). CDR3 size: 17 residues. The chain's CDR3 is CATSRGLAGGVSYEQYF. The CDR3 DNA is TGTGCCACCAGCAGAGGACTAGCGGGGGGGGTATCCTACGAGCAGTACTTC.

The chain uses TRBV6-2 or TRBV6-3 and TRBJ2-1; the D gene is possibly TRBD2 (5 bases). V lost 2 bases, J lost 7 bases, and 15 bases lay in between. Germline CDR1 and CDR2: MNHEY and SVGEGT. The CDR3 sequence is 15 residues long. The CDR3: CASSYAAEGGNEQFF. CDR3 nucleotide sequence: TGTGCCAGCAGTTACGCCGCCGAGGGTGGGAATGAGCAGTTCTTC.

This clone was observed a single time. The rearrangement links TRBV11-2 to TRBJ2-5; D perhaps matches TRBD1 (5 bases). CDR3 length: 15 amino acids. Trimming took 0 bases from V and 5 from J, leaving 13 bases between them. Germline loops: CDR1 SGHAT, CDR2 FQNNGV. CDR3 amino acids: CASSLDLGAGETQYF. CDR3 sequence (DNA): TGTGCCAGCAGCTTAGATCTAGGGGCCGGGGAGACCCAGTACTTC.

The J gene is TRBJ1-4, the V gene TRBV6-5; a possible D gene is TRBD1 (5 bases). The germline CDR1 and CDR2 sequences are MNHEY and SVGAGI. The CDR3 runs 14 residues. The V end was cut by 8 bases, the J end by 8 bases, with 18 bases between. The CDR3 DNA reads TGTGCCAGCGTAAGTCGGGGGGTGGGCGAAAAACTGTTTTTT. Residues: CASVSRGVGEKLFF.

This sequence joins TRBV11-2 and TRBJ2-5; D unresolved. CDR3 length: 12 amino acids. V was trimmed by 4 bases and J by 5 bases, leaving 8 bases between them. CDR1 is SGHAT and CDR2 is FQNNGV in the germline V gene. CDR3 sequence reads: CASSSTRETQYF. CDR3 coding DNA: TGTGCCAGCAGCTCGACGAGGGAGACCCAGTACTTC.

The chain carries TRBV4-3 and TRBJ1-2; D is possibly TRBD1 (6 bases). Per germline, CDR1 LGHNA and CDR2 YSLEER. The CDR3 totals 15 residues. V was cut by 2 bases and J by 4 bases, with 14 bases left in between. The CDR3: CASSQSGTSGYGYTF. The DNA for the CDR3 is TGCGCCAGCAGCCAATCCGGGACAAGCGGCTATGGCTACACCTTC.

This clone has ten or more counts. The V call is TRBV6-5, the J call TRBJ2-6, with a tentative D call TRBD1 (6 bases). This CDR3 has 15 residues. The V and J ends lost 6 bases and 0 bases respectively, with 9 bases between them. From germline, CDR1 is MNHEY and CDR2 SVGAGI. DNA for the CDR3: TGTGCCAGCAGGGACAGTTTCTCTGGGGCCAACGTCCTGACTTTC. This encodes CASRDSFSGANVLTF.

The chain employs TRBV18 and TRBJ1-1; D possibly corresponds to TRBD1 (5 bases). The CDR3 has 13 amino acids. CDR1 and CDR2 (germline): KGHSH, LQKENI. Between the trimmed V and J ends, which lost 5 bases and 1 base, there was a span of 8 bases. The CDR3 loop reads CASSKGPNTEAFF. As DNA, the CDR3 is TGTGCCAGCTCAAAGGGGCCGAACACTGAAGCTTTCTTT.

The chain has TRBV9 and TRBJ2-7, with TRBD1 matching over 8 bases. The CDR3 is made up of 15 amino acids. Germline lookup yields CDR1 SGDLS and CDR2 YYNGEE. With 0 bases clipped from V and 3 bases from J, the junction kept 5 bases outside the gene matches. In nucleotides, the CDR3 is TGTGCCAGCAGCGTAGGGGGGACAGGAGACTACGAGCAGTACTTC. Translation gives CASSVGGTGDYEQYF.

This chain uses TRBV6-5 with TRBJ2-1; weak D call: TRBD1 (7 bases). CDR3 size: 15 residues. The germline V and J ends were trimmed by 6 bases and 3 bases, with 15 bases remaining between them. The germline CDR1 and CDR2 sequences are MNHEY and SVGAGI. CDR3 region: CASREGALSYNEQFF. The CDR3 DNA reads TGTGCCAGCAGGGAGGGGGCGCTCAGCTACAATGAGCAGTTCTTC.

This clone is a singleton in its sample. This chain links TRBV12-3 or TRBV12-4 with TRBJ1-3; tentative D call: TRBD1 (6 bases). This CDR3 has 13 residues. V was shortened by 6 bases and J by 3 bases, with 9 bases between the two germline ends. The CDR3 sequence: CASSPGVGNTIYF. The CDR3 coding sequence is TGTGCCAGCAGCCCAGGGGTTGGAAACACCATATATTTT.

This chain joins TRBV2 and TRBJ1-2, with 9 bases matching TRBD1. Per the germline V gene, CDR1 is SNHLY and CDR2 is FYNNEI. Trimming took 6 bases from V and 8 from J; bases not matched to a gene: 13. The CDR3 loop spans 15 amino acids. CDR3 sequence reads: CASSLRPGQGNGYTF. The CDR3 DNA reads TGTGCCAGCAGCCTACGCCCGGGACAGGGAAACGGCTACACCTTC.

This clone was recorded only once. As DNA, the CDR3 is TGTGCCAGCAGCTTAAGGGTCGGGGATCAGCCCCAGCATTTT. Protein sequence: CASSLRVGDQPQHF. The V gene is TRBV7-2, the J gene TRBJ1-5; D ambiguous. The CDR3 is 14 amino acids. V shed 2 bases and J shed 5 bases, with 10 bases lying between them. Looked up from germline, CDR1 is SGHTA and CDR2 is FQGNSA. Using reference TRBV7-2 and TRBJ1-5 for the parts outside the CDR3, the full variable domain is GAGVSQSPSNKVTEKGKDVELRCDPISGHTALYWYRQSLGQGLEFLIYFQGNSAPDKSGLPSDRFSAERTGGSVSTLTIQRTQQEDSAVYLCASSLRVGDQPQHFGDGTRLSIL.

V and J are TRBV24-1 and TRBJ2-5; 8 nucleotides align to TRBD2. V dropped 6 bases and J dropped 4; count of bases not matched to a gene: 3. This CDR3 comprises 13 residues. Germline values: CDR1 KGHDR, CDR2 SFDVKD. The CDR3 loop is CATSPAGGETQYF. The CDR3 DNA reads TGTGCCACCAGTCCGGCGGGGGGAGAGACCCAGTACTTC.

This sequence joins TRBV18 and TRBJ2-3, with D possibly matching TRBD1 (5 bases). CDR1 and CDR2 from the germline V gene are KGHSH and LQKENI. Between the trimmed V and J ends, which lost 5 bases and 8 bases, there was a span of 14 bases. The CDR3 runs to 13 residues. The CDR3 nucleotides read TGTGCCAGCTCATCGAAAGACAGCGCTACGCAGTATTTT. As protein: CASSSKDSATQYF.

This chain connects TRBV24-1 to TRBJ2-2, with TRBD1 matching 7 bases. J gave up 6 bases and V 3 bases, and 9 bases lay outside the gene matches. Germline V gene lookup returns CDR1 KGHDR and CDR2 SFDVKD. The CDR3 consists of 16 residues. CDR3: CATSDTRQGSAGELFF. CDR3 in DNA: TGTGCCACCAGTGATACCCGACAGGGTAGCGCCGGGGAGCTGTTTTTT.

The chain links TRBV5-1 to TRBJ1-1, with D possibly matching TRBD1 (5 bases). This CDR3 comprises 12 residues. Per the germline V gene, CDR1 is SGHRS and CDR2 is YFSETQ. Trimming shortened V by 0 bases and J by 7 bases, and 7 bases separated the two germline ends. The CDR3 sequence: CASSLGTYEAFF. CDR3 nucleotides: TGCGCCAGCAGCTTGGGGACATATGAAGCTTTCTTT. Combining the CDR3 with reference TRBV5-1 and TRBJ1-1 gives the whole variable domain KAGVTQTPRYLIKTRGQQVTLSCSPISGHRSVSWYQQTPGQGLQFLFEYFSETQRNKGNFPGRFSGRQFSNSRSEMNVSTLELGDSALYLCASSLGTYEAFFGQGTRLTVV.

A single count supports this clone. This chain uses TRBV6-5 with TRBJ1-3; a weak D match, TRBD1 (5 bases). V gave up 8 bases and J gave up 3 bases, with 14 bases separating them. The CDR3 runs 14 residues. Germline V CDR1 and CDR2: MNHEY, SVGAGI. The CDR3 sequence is CASQGTTVGNTIYF. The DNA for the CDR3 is TGTGCCAGCCAAGGAACGACAGTTGGAAACACCATATATTTT.

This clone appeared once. CDR3 DNA sequence: TGTGCCAGCGGCGGCATGGGAGGGATGGCGAACACTGAAGCTTTCTTT. Translated: CASGGMGGMANTEAFF. The chain is built from TRBV9 and TRBJ1-1; D is ambiguous. CDR3 length: 16 residues. Germline loops: CDR1 SGDLS, CDR2 YYNGEE. Deletions cut 7 bases from V and 1 base from J, with 20 bases between.

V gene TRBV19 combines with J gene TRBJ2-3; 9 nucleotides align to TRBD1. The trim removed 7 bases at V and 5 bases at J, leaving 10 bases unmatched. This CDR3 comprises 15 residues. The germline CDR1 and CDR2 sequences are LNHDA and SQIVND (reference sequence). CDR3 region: CASTERTGAGDTQYF. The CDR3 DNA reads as TGTGCCAGTACTGAACGGACAGGGGCGGGAGATACGCAGTATTTT.

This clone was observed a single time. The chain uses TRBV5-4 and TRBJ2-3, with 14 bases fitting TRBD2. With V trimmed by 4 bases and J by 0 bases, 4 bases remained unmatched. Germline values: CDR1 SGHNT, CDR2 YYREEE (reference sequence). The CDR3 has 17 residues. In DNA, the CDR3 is TGTGCCAGCAGCCAGGGACTAGCGGGGGCCAGCACAGATACGCAGTATTTT. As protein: CASSQGLAGASTDTQYF.

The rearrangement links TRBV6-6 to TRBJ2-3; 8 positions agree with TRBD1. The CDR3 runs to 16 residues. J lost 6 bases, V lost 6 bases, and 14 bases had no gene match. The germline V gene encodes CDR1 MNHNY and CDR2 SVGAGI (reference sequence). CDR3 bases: TGTGCCAGCAGCCCCGGGCCAGGACAGGGTGGCGATACGCAGTATTTT. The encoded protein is CASSPGPGQGGDTQYF.

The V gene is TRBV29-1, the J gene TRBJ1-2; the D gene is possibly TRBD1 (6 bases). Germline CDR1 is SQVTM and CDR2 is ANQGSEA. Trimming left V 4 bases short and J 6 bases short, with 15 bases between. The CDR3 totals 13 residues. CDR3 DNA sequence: TGCAGCGTTGCGAACAGGGAAGGGGATGGCTACACCTTC. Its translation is CSVANREGDGYTF.

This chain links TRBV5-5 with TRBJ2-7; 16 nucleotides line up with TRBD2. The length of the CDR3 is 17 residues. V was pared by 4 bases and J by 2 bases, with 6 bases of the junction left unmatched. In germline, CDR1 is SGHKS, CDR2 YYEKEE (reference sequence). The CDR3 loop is CASSPGTSGGAPYEQYF. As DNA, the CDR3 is TGTGCCAGCAGCCCTGGGACTAGCGGGGGGGCTCCCTACGAGCAGTACTTC.

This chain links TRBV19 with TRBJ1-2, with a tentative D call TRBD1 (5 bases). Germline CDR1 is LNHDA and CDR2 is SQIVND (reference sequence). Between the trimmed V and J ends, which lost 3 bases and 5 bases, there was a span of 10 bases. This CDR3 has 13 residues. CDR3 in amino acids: CASSMTVLYGYTF. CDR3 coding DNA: TGTGCCAGTAGTATGACAGTCCTTTATGGCTACACCTTC.

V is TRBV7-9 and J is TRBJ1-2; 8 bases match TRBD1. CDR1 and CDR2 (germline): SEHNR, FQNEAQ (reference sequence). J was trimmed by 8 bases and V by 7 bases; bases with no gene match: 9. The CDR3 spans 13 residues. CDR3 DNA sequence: TGTGCCAGCATGGGCAGGGGGCTTTGGGGCTACACCTTC. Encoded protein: CASMGRGLWGYTF.

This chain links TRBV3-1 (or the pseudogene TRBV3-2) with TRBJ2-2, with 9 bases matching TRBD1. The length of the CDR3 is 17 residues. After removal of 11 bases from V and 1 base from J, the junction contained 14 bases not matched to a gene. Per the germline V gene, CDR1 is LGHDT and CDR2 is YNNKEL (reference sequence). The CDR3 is CAHTEDRGKRNTGELFF. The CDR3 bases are TGTGCCCACACCGAGGACAGGGGAAAGAGGAACACCGGGGAGCTGTTTTTT.

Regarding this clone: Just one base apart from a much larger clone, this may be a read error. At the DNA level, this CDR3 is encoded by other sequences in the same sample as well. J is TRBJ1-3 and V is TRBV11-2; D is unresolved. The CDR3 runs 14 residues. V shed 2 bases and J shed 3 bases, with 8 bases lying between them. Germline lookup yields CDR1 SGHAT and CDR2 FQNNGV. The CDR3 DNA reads TGTGCCAGCAGCTTAATACGGGGTGGAAACACCATATATTTT. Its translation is CASSLIRGGNTIYF. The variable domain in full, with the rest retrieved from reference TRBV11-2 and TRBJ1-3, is EAGVAQSPRYKIIEKRQSVAFWCNPISGHATLYWYQQILGQGPKLLIQFQNNGVVDDSQLPKDRFSAERLKGVDSTLKIQPAKLEDSAVYLCASSLIRGGNTIYFGEGSWLTVV.